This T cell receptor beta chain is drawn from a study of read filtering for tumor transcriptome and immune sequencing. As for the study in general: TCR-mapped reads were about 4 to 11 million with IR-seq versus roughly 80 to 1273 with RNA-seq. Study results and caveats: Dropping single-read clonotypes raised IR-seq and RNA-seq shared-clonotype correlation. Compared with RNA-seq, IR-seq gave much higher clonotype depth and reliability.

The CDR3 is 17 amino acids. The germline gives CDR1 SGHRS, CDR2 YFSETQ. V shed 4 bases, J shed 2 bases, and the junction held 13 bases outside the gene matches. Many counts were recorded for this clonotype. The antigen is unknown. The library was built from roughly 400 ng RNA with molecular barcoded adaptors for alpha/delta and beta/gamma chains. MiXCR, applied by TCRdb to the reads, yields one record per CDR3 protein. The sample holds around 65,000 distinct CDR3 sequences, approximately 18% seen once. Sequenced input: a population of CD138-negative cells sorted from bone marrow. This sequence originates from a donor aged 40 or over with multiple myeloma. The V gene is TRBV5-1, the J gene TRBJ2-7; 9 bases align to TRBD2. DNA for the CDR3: TGCGCCAGCAGCCCCTGGTGGGGCGGGAGGGGAACCTACGAGCAGTACTTC. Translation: CASSPWWGGRGTYEQYF.